This passage covers 14 T cell receptor beta chains from one sample sequenced in a study of monozygotic twins with inflammatory bowel disease. TCRdb processed the 5' RACE reads again and assigns one entry to each CDR3 protein, with no DNA. The sample table sets out 300,000 to 400,000 distinct CDR3 sequences. The sample taken for sequencing was blood. The receptors derive from a human donor with ulcerative colitis or Crohn's disease, or a healthy co-twin of an affected twin (not recorded which).

The J gene is TRBJ2-1, the V gene TRBV7-9; TCRdb designates TRBD2, a call that cannot be tested without DNA. The CDR3 sequence is 16 residues long. Germline CDR1 SEHNR, CDR2 FQNEAQ (reference sequence). The CDR3 sequence is CASSLGTSGTYDEQFF.

The gene calls are TRBV27 and TRBJ1-6. The germline V gene encodes CDR1 MNHEY and CDR2 SMNVEV (reference sequence). The CDR3 loop spans 18 amino acids. The CDR3 reads CASSSSGLGASYNSPLHF.

The CDR3 protein is CASSGNGRGNEKLFF. This sequence joins TRBV7-9 and TRBJ1-4. The germline V gene has CDR1 SEHNR and CDR2 FQNEAQ (reference sequence). This CDR3 contains 15 residues.

V and J are TRBV6-5 and TRBJ2-5; as DNA is missing, the TRBD1 call by TCRdb cannot be tested. The CDR3 contains 13 residues. CDR1 is MNHEY and CDR2 is SVGAGI in the germline V gene. The CDR3 sequence: CASSYGGMGTQYF.

The V call is TRBV6-2 or TRBV6-3, the J call TRBJ2-5; the D call of TRBD1 rests on TCRdb alone, since no DNA is present to check it. The CDR3 loop spans 14 amino acids. Germline CDR1 reads MNHEY; CDR2 reads SVGEGT. CDR3 in amino acids: CASGAGTYQETQYF.

The chain has TRBV5-1 and TRBJ2-6; the D call of TRBD1 rests on TCRdb alone, since no DNA is present to check it. Germline CDR1 reads SGHRS; CDR2 reads YFSETQ. The CDR3 is 16 residues long. CDR3 amino acids: CASSLAQGVGANVLTF.

The chain combines TRBV18 with TRBJ2-1; with no DNA, the TCRdb D assignment of TRBD2 cannot be verified. Germline V gene data show CDR1 as KGHSH and CDR2 as LQKENI. The CDR3 spans 15 residues. CDR3 in amino acids: CASSPFAGVSGEQFF. Complete variable domain (other parts from reference TRBV18 and TRBJ2-1): NAGVMQNPRHLVRRRGQEARLRCSPMKGHSHVYWYRQLPEEGLKFMVYLQKENIIDESGMPKERFSAEFPKEGPSILRIQQVVRGDSAAYFCASSPFAGVSGEQFFGPGTRLTVL.

This chain joins TRBV24-1 and TRBJ2-2; TCRdb gives TRBD2 as the D gene, but with no DNA this cannot be confirmed. Germline V CDR1 and CDR2: KGHDR, SFDVKD. The CDR3 has 14 amino acids. The CDR3 here is CATSDLVGLGELFF.

The chain links TRBV28 to TRBJ1-4; as DNA is missing, the TRBD1 call by TCRdb cannot be tested. Germline lookup yields CDR1 MDHEN and CDR2 SYDVKM. The length of the CDR3 is 15 residues. The CDR3 spells CASSFPGSRGEKLFF.

This chain joins TRBV6-5 and TRBJ1-1; the D gene TCRdb calls, TRBD1, cannot be checked with no DNA. Germline V gene sequence: CDR1 MNHEY, CDR2 SVGAGI. The CDR3 contains 14 residues. This CDR3 is CASSLNGQGAEAFF.

The chain couples TRBV9 to TRBJ2-2; there is no DNA to check the TCRdb D call of TRBD1. The CDR3 loop spans 14 amino acids. Germline values: CDR1 SGDLS, CDR2 YYNGEE. The CDR3 reads CASTVDTNTGELFF.

The CDR3 spells CASSFTGRGKLFF. This rearrangement joins TRBV11-2 to TRBJ1-4; without DNA, the TCRdb call of TRBD1 cannot be checked. This CDR3 contains 13 residues. Germline CDR1 and CDR2: SGHAT and FQNNGV.

The chain links TRBV11-2 to TRBJ1-3; TCRdb selects TRBD1, and the lack of DNA leaves this call unchecked. Germline V gene lookup returns CDR1 SGHAT and CDR2 FQNNGV. The CDR3 contains 17 residues. CDR3 residues: CASSWMGRSYSGNTIYF.

The gene calls are TRBV6-5 and TRBJ2-7; the D call from TCRdb, TRBD1, cannot be confirmed without DNA. CDR1 MNHEY and CDR2 SVGAGI come from the germline V gene. The CDR3 length is 14 residues. CDR3 amino acids: CASSYRGVGYEQYF.